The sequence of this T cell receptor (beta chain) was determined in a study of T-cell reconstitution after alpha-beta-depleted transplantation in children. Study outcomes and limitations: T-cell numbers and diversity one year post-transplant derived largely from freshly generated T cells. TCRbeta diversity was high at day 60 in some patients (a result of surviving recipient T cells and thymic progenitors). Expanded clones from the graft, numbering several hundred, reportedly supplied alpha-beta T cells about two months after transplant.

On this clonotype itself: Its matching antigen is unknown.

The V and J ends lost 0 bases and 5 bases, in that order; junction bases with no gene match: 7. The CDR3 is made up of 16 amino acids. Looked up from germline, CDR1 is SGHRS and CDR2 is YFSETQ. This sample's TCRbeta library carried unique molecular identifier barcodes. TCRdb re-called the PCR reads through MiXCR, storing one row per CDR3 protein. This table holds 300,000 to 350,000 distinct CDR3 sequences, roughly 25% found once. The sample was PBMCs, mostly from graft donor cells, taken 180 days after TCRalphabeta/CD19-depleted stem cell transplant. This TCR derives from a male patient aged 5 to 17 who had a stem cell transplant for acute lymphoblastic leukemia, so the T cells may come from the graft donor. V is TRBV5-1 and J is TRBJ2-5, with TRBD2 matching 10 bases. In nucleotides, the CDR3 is TGCGCCAGCAGCTTGGTTCTAGCGGGAGTGGTGGAGACCCAGTACTTC. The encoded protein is CASSLVLAGVVETQYF.